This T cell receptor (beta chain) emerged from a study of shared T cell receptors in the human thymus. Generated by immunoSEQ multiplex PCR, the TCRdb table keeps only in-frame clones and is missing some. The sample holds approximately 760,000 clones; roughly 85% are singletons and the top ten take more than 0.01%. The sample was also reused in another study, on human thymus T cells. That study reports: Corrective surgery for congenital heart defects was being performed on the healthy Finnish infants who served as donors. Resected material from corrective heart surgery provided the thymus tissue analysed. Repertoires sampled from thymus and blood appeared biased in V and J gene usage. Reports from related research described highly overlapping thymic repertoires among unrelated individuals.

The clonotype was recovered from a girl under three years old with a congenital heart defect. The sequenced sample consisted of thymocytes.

This CDR3 reads CASSPGPRQETQYF. CDR3 sequence (DNA): TGTGCCAGCTCACCTGGTCCGAGACAAGAGACCCAGTACTTC. The chain recombines TRBV18 with TRBJ2-5; D is undetermined. Trimming cost V 3 bases and J 2 bases, with 10 bases left between them. CDR3 length equals 14 residues. Per the germline V gene, CDR1 is KGHSH and CDR2 is LQKENI.